Below are 30 T cell receptor beta chains sequenced from a single sample in a study of OX40 agonist ivuxolimab in advanced cancers. Data came from immunoSEQ multiplex PCR; TCRdb stores just in-frame clones and leaves some out. This sample carries about 70,000 clones, 70% to 90% of them seen once, and the ten largest clones take 2.8%. The sequencing here drew on CD4+ or CD8+ T cells sorted from blood, taken in a trial of the OX40 agonist ivuxolimab. The receptor source for this set is an adult with an advanced solid tumor such as melanoma, head and neck, liver or kidney cancer.

The V call is TRBV9, the J call TRBJ1-6; unclear D gene. V lost 0 bases and J lost 7, with 14 bases in between. The CDR3 is 16 residues long. Germline values: CDR1 SGDLS, CDR2 YYNGEE. The CDR3 region has the DNA TGTGCCAGCAGCGTAGATTCGGGAATACGGAATTCACCCCTCCACTTT. This codes for CASSVDSGIRNSPLHF.

J is TRBJ1-1 and V is TRBV5-4; possible D gene TRBD1, 5 bases. V was cut by 5 bases and J by 5 bases, with 13 bases left in between. CDR1 and CDR2 (germline): SGHNT, YYREEE (reference sequence). The CDR3 covers 13 residues. CDR3 nucleotide sequence: TGTGCCAGCAGGGGGGACCGTCTAACTGAAGCTTTCTTT. Its protein is CASRGDRLTEAFF.

This rearrangement joins TRBV5-4 to TRBJ2-7; 7 bases are shared with TRBD2. J was trimmed by 5 bases and V by 1 base; bases with no gene match: 3. Germline V gene data show CDR1 as SGHNT and CDR2 as YYREEE (reference sequence). CDR3 length equals 13 residues. The chain's CDR3 is CASSLNGGNEQYF. The CDR3 DNA reads as TGTGCCAGCAGCTTGAACGGGGGGAACGAGCAGTACTTC.

This clone was counted a single time. The genes are TRBV5-1 and TRBJ2-7; the D is unclear. The length of the CDR3 is 14 residues. From germline, CDR1 is SGHRS and CDR2 YFSETQ. Trimming stripped 7 bases from V and 2 bases from J, with 16 bases between. The CDR3 here is CASRWGLGPYEQYF. CDR3 DNA: TGCGCCAGCCGTTGGGGTCTGGGCCCCTACGAGCAGTACTTC.

The rearrangement links TRBV18 to TRBJ2-6, with D hard to call. This CDR3 region has 13 residues. The germline CDR1 and CDR2 sequences are KGHSH and LQKENI. The V and J ends lost 3 bases and 1 base respectively, with 1 base between them. The CDR3 bases are TGTGCCAGCTCACCGTCTGGGGCCAACGTCCTGACTTTC. Protein product: CASSPSGANVLTF.

This sequence joins TRBV5-5 and TRBJ2-5; D is ambiguous. The germline V gene encodes CDR1 SGHKS and CDR2 YYEKEE (reference sequence). Deletions cut 0 bases from V and 5 bases from J, with 5 bases between. The CDR3 has 12 amino acids. The CDR3 here is CASSLATETQYF. CDR3 coding DNA: TGTGCCAGCAGCTTGGCCACGGAGACCCAGTACTTC. The whole variable domain, remainder taken from reference TRBV5-5 and TRBJ2-5, is DAGVTQSPTHLIKTRGQQVTLRCSPISGHKSVSWYQQVLGQGPQFIFQYYEKEERGRGNFPDRFSARQFPNYSSELNVNALLLGDSALYLCASSLATETQYFGPGTRLLVL.

V is TRBV5-1 and J is TRBJ2-3; D uncertain. The CDR3 contains 14 residues. The V end was cut by 4 bases, the J end by 3 bases, with 12 bases between. In germline, CDR1 is SGHRS, CDR2 YFSETQ. The CDR3 region is CASSPRSQTDTQYF. The CDR3 DNA sequence: TGCGCCAGCAGCCCGAGGTCCCAGACAGATACGCAGTATTTT.

The chain combines TRBV7-2 with TRBJ1-1; the D is unclear. The CDR3 consists of 14 residues. CDR1 and CDR2 (germline): SGHTA, FQGNSA. Trimming removed 0 bases at V and 6 bases at J, with 11 bases between. CDR3 in amino acids: CASSLASGYAEAFF. CDR3 DNA sequence: TGTGCCAGCAGCTTAGCGTCGGGTTATGCTGAAGCTTTCTTT.

This clone appeared a single time. V and J are TRBV10-3 and TRBJ2-2; no definite D call. This CDR3 has 12 residues. The V gene's germline CDR1 is ENHRY and CDR2 SYGVKD. V lost 3 bases and J lost 6, with 5 bases in between. The CDR3 coding sequence is TGTGCCATCAGTGATCGGCCCGGGGAGCTGTTTTTT. It yields the protein CAISDRPGELFF.

The CDR3 DNA follows: TGTGCCAGCAGTTTCCCGCGGGCGGAGGGTAATTCACCCCTCCACTTT. Translation: CASSFPRAEGNSPLHF. The chain has TRBV28 and TRBJ1-6; D unresolved. There are 16 residues in the CDR3. CDR1 MDHEN and CDR2 SYDVKM come from the germline V gene. V was cut by 3 bases and J by 6 bases, with 15 bases left in between.

This clone occurred many times. The chain links TRBV28 to TRBJ1-4; weak D call: TRBD1 (5 bases). The CDR3 is made up of 12 amino acids. Germline CDR1 MDHEN, CDR2 SYDVKM. Trimming removed 4 bases at V and 8 bases at J, with 8 bases between. The DNA of the CDR3 is TGTGCCAGCAGTTCCCGGGGCGAAAAACTGTTTTTT. It encodes CASSSRGEKLFF.

CDR3 protein: CAWRPGRLQTYEQYF. CDR3 in DNA: TGTGCCTGGAGGCCGGGACGGCTGCAAACCTACGAGCAGTACTTC. V usage is TRBV30 and J usage is TRBJ2-7; D might be TRBD1 or TRBD2, each matching 5 bases. The length of the CDR3 is 15 residues. V lost 3 bases and J 2 bases, leaving 17 bases between the germline ends. The V gene's germline CDR1 is GTSNPN and CDR2 SVGIG (reference sequence).

The chain links TRBV27 to TRBJ1-1; weak D call: TRBD1 (6 bases). Trimming took 3 bases from V and 8 from J, leaving 19 bases between them. The CDR3 contains 15 residues. CDR1 and CDR2 from the germline V gene are MNHEY and SMNVEV (reference sequence). CDR3 nucleotide sequence: TGTGCCAGCAGTTTCAGTATCGGGGGCGAGAGCGAAGCTTTCTTT. It yields the protein CASSFSIGGESEAFF.

The chain is built from TRBV5-1 and TRBJ2-3, with TRBD1 matching over 7 bases. Looked up from germline, CDR1 is SGHRS and CDR2 is YFSETQ. The V and J ends lost 4 bases and 2 bases, in that order; junction bases with no gene match: 4. This CDR3 has 14 amino acids. The CDR3 sequence: CASSRTGDTDTQYF. In DNA form, the CDR3 reads TGCGCCAGCAGCCGGACAGGTGACACAGATACGCAGTATTTT. Filled out from reference TRBV5-1 and TRBJ2-3, the complete variable domain reads KAGVTQTPRYLIKTRGQQVTLSCSPISGHRSVSWYQQTPGQGLQFLFEYFSETQRNKGNFPGRFSGRQFSNSRSEMNVSTLELGDSALYLCASSRTGDTDTQYFGPGTRLTVL.

The V gene is TRBV6-5, the J gene TRBJ2-4; possible D gene TRBD1, 5 bases. Deletions cut 6 bases from V and 8 bases from J, with 14 bases between. Looked up from germline, CDR1 is MNHEY and CDR2 is SVGAGI. The length of the CDR3 is 13 residues. CDR3 sequence: CASRSGLGDIQYF. The CDR3 nucleotides are TGTGCCAGCAGGTCAGGGTTGGGTGACATTCAGTACTTC.

The V and J genes are TRBV28 and TRBJ2-7, with 11 nucleotides matching TRBD1. This CDR3 region has 15 residues. Germline assignment: CDR1 MDHEN and CDR2 SYDVKM. The trim removed 4 bases at V and 2 bases at J, leaving 4 bases unmatched. CDR3 in amino acids: CASSSGQGAPYEQYF. CDR3 bases: TGTGCCAGCAGTTCCGGACAGGGGGCCCCCTACGAGCAGTACTTC.

This rearrangement joins TRBV4-1 to TRBJ1-6; 9 nucleotides agree with TRBD1. The CDR3 extends over 18 amino acids. Per the germline V gene, CDR1 is MGHRA and CDR2 is YSYEKL. J gave up 10 bases and V 3 bases, and 16 bases lay outside the gene matches. This chain's CDR3 is CASSQIYRGRTLSSPLHF. The CDR3 nucleotides are TGCGCCAGCAGCCAGATATACAGGGGGCGCACTCTATCCTCACCCCTCCACTTT.

The chain links TRBV27 to TRBJ2-7, with D maybe TRBD2 (5 bases). V was pared by 10 bases and J by 4 bases, with 11 bases between. In germline, CDR1 is MNHEY, CDR2 SMNVEV (reference sequence). The CDR3 is 11 amino acids. The CDR3 DNA is TGTGCCACTTCCCGGGGATACGAGCAGTACTTC. It is translated as CATSRGYEQYF.

V and J are TRBV11-2 and TRBJ2-7; D might be TRBD1 or TRBD2, each matching 5 bases. CDR3 size: 16 residues. The V gene's germline CDR1 is SGHAT and CDR2 FQNNGV. The V end was cut by 3 bases, the J end by 0 bases, with 15 bases between. CDR3 bases: TGTGCCAGCAGCTTGGAAGGGGACCTTGTCTCCTACGAGCAGTACTTC. Its protein is CASSLEGDLVSYEQYF.

The chain has TRBV4-2 and TRBJ2-2; TRBD1 matches 8 bases. Germline CDR1 LGHNA, CDR2 YNFKEQ. The CDR3 length is 16 residues. The J segment lost 2 bases and the V segment lost 1 base, leaving 3 bases of the junction unmatched. For the CDR3, the DNA is TGTGCCAGCAGCCAAGTGCAGGGGGCAAACACCGGGGAGCTGTTTTTT. Translation: CASSQVQGANTGELFF.

This clone was seen once. The rearrangement joins TRBV10-1 to TRBJ2-3; TRBD2 is a possible D gene (6 bases). This CDR3 contains 17 residues. V was cut by 3 bases and J by 0 bases, with 16 bases left in between. Germline CDR1 WNHNN, CDR2 SYGVQD (reference sequence). The CDR3 DNA reads TGCGCCAGCAGTGATGTTTCGTGGGGGGTTAGCACAGATACGCAGTATTTT. Its protein product is CASSDVSWGVSTDTQYF.

The rearrangement uses TRBV6-1 and TRBJ1-6, with TRBD1 as a possible D gene (5 bases). With 2 bases removed from V and 10 bases from J, the gap between germline ends came to 9 bases. The germline V gene has CDR1 MNHNS and CDR2 SASEGT. The CDR3 has 13 amino acids. The CDR3 region is CASSERDRSPLHF. Written as DNA, the CDR3 is TGTGCCAGCAGTGAAAGAGACAGATCACCCCTCCACTTT.

The V gene is TRBV28, the J gene TRBJ2-5, with D possibly being TRBD2 (6 bases). This CDR3 has 13 residues. Trimming took 0 bases from V and 6 from J, leaving 8 bases between them. Germline CDR1 reads MDHEN; CDR2 reads SYDVKM. The CDR3 region is CASSLWGLKTQYF. The DNA for the CDR3 is TGTGCCAGCAGTTTATGGGGACTGAAGACCCAGTACTTC.

V gene TRBV19 combines with J gene TRBJ1-2; possible D gene TRBD1, 5 bases. V lost 3 bases and J lost 6, with 17 bases in between. Germline CDR1 is LNHDA and CDR2 is SQIVND (reference sequence). The CDR3 runs 15 residues. This CDR3 is CASSIAPGPGDGYTF. The CDR3 nucleotides are TGTGCCAGTAGTATCGCTCCAGGGCCGGGGGATGGCTACACCTTC.

This chain connects TRBV6-5 to TRBJ1-6, with D unclear. The germline CDR1 and CDR2 sequences are MNHEY and SVGAGI. The CDR3 runs to 14 residues. V lost 3 bases, J lost 4 bases, and 7 bases lay in between. The CDR3 region is CASSYEKYNSPLHF. CDR3 DNA: TGTGCCAGCAGTTATGAGAAGTATAATTCACCCCTCCACTTT.

Comments on this clone: At one end the junction does not follow the germline gene, possibly because of a read error. This chain uses TRBV6-1 with TRBJ1-6; no clear D. Germline loops: CDR1 MNHNS, CDR2 SASEGT. This CDR3 comprises 13 residues. For the CDR3, the DNA is TGTGCCAGCAGTGAAATCTATGATTCACCCCTCCACTTT. Amino acids: CASSEIYDSPLHF.

This clone was seen a few times. This chain links TRBV6-4 with TRBJ1-6, with 7 positions matching TRBD1. Trimming at V came to 4 bases and at J to 9 bases, leaving 6 bases not matched to a gene. The CDR3 is made up of 14 amino acids. Germline CDR1 and CDR2: MRHNA and SNTAGT. CDR3 nucleotide sequence: TGTGCCAGCAGTGTGGAGGGGGCAGGTTCACCCCTCCACTTT. Translation gives CASSVEGAGSPLHF.

This clone has just a few counts. The chain carries TRBV9 and TRBJ2-7; D is ambiguous. Trimming shortened V by 3 bases and J by 2 bases, and 6 bases separated the two germline ends. CDR1 is SGDLS, CDR2 YYNGEE, per germline. The CDR3 loop spans 12 amino acids. CDR3 residues: CASSALAYEQYF. CDR3 nucleotide sequence: TGTGCCAGCAGCGCCCTGGCCTACGAGCAGTACTTC. The variable domain in full, with the rest retrieved from reference TRBV9 and TRBJ2-7, is DSGVTQTPKHLITATGQRVTLRCSPRSGDLSVYWYQQSLDQGLQFLIQYYNGEERAKGNILERFSAQQFPDLHSELNLSSLELGDSALYFCASSALAYEQYFGPGTRLTVT.

The genes are TRBV4-2 and TRBJ1-2; 7 positions match TRBD1. This CDR3 is built from 17 residues. Trimming removed 2 bases from V and 0 bases from J; junction bases left unmatched: 9. Germline assignment: CDR1 LGHNA and CDR2 YNFKEQ. Written as DNA, the CDR3 is TGTGCCAGCAGCCAACCCCCGGGACAGTCGACTAACTATGGCTACACCTTC. Amino acids: CASSQPPGQSTNYGYTF.

The V and J genes are TRBV9 and TRBJ2-7; D gene uncertain. V was cut by 3 bases and J by 0 bases, with 10 bases left in between. This CDR3 spans 14 amino acids. In germline, CDR1 is SGDLS, CDR2 YYNGEE. CDR3 loop: CASSADTYSYEQYF. The CDR3 DNA is TGTGCCAGCAGCGCCGACACTTACTCCTACGAGCAGTACTTC. The complete variable domain, with remaining parts taken from reference TRBV9 and TRBJ2-7, reads DSGVTQTPKHLITATGQRVTLRCSPRSGDLSVYWYQQSLDQGLQFLIQYYNGEERAKGNILERFSAQQFPDLHSELNLSSLELGDSALYFCASSADTYSYEQYFGPGTRLTVT.